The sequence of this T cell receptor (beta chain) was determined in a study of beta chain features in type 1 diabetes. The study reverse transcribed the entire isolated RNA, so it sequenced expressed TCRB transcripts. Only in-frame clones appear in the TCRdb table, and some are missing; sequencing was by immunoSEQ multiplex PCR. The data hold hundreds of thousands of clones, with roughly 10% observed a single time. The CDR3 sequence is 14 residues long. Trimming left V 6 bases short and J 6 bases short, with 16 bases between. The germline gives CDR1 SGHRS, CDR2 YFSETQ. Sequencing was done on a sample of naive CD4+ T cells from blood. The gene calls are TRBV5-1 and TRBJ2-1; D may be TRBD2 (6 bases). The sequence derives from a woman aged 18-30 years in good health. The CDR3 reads CASILGSGLNEQFF. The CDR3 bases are TGCGCCAGCATCCTCGGTAGCGGTCTCAATGAGCAGTTCTTC.